The 18 T cell receptor beta chains presented below share a single source sample, sequenced in a study of T-cell memory formation after mild COVID-19. One entry per CDR3 protein results from TCRdb running MiXCR on the 5' RACE reads. The sample records under 450,000 distinct CDR3 sequences, about a quarter being singletons. The sample taken for sequencing was PBMCs or a T cell subset sorted from them (not recorded which). The receptors were gathered from an adult woman who had mild COVID-19 (a few samples of this study predate the infection). Cell type and time point are not known.

The V call is TRBV6-1, the J call TRBJ1-3; 7 bases agree with TRBD1. This CDR3 contains 18 residues. V trimming: 6 bases; J trimming: 5 bases; junction bases outside the gene matches: 19. Looked up from germline, CDR1 is MNHNS and CDR2 is SASEGT. The CDR3 bases are TGTGCCAGCAGGGCCGGACCGACAGGGAACCTAATGCGAAACACCATATATTTT. It translates to CASRAGPTGNLMRNTIYF.

The chain is built from TRBV29-1 and TRBJ2-2; 14 bases line up with TRBD2. The CDR3 has 17 amino acids. Germline trimming cut 2 bases from V and 1 base from J; bases unmatched to any gene: 3. The germline V gene has CDR1 SQVTM and CDR2 ANQGSEA. DNA for the CDR3: TGCAGCGTTGAAATGGGACTAGCGGGGGAGAACACCGGGGAGCTGTTTTTT. Translation gives CSVEMGLAGENTGELFF.

This rearrangement joins TRBV12-3 or TRBV12-4 to TRBJ2-7; D might be TRBD1 (6 bases). The CDR3 sequence is 13 residues long. Trimming stripped 3 bases from V and 1 base from J, with 7 bases between. The DNA for the CDR3 is TGTGCCAGCAGTTTCCAGGGGTCCTACGAGCAGTACTTC. It translates to CASSFQGSYEQYF.

This clonotype was picked up a small number of times. This sequence joins TRBV30 and TRBJ1-3, with 8 bases identical to TRBD1. With V trimmed by 1 base and J by 15 bases, 8 bases remained unmatched. The CDR3 contains 12 residues. CDR1 and CDR2 (germline): GTSNPN, SVGIG (reference sequence). The CDR3, as DNA: TGTGCCTGGAGTGCCCCGGGGGGGACAGGATATTTT. This encodes CAWSAPGGTGYF.

This clonotype was seen a few times. V is TRBV7-9 and J is TRBJ2-1, with 12 bases fitting TRBD2. Germline loops: CDR1 SEHNR, CDR2 FQNEAQ (reference sequence). The CDR3 runs to 16 residues. V was clipped by 6 bases and J by 8 bases; unmatched bases: 11. In DNA form, the CDR3 reads TGTGCCAGCAGTGCTCGGACTAGCGGGACCACTGATGAGCAGTTCTTC. Translating it yields CASSARTSGTTDEQFF.

This clonotype was seen ten or more times. In DNA, the CDR3 is TGTGCCAGCAGTGAAGTCGCCAGCTATGGCTACACCTTC. It codes for CASSEVASYGYTF. The chain combines TRBV6-1 with TRBJ1-2; no clear D. With 1 base removed from V and 4 bases from J, the gap between germline ends came to 7 bases. Germline CDR1 and CDR2: MNHNS and SASEGT. The CDR3 covers 13 residues.

This clonotype occurred a few times. CDR3 nucleotides: TGTGCCAGTAGTAGATCGTTGGGGGGATCGAAAGGCCAGCCCCAGCATTTT. Translating gives CASSRSLGGSKGQPQHF. This chain uses TRBV19 with TRBJ1-5; D possibly corresponds to TRBD1 (5 bases). This CDR3 contains 17 residues. Trimming pared 4 bases from V and 7 bases from J, leaving 23 bases between. CDR1 and CDR2 from the germline V gene are LNHDA and SQIVND (reference sequence).

The chain recombines TRBV7-2 with TRBJ2-1; 10 bases are a match to TRBD2. Germline CDR1 SGHTA, CDR2 FQGNSA. The CDR3 is made up of 15 amino acids. The V and J ends lost 3 bases and 9 bases, in that order; junction bases with no gene match: 8. Written as DNA, the CDR3 is TGTGCCAGCAGCTTGCTACTAGCGGGGTCTACTGAGCAGTTCTTC. Translation: CASSLLLAGSTEQFF.

The chain employs TRBV7-8 and TRBJ2-7; 7 nucleotides align to TRBD1. J was trimmed by 0 bases and V by 4 bases; bases with no gene match: 6. The CDR3 has 15 amino acids. Germline loops: CDR1 SGHVS, CDR2 FQNEAQ. CDR3 sequence reads: CASSSSWTGSYEQYF. The CDR3, as DNA: TGTGCCAGCAGCTCAAGTTGGACAGGCTCCTACGAGCAGTACTTC. The full variable domain, rest sourced from reference TRBV7-8 and TRBJ2-7, is GAGVSQSPRYKVAKRGQDVALRCDPISGHVSLFWYQQALGQGPEFLTYFQNEAQLDKSGLPSDRFFAERPEGSVSTLKIQRTQQEDSAVYLCASSSSWTGSYEQYFGPGTRLTVT.

This clonotype was counted a few times. The gene calls are TRBV3-1 and TRBJ1-6; D is undetermined. With 1 base removed from V and 9 bases from J, the gap between germline ends came to 7 bases. Germline V gives CDR1 LGHDT, CDR2 YNNKEL (reference sequence). The CDR3 runs to 13 residues. Written as DNA, the CDR3 is TGTGCCAGCAGCCAAGCAGGAGGTTCACCCCTCCACTTT. Translation gives CASSQAGGSPLHF.

The table lists this clonotype with many counts. The chain carries TRBV18 and TRBJ2-6; no firm D call. The V and J ends lost 2 bases and 1 base respectively, with 6 bases between them. The germline CDR1 and CDR2 sequences are KGHSH and LQKENI. This CDR3 is built from 15 residues. Here the CDR3 reads CASSPGNSGANVLTF. In nucleotides, the CDR3 is TGTGCCAGCTCACCAGGGAATTCTGGGGCCAACGTCCTGACTTTC.

There are a few counts of this clonotype. The chain links TRBV29-1 to TRBJ2-2; TRBD1 matches at 7 bases. Germline V gene data show CDR1 as SQVTM and CDR2 as ANQGSEA. V lost 1 base, J lost 1 base, and 6 bases stayed unmatched. The CDR3 is 16 residues long. Written as DNA, the CDR3 is TGCAGCGTTGAAGCCGGGACAGACCTGAACACCGGGGAGCTGTTTTTT. It codes for CSVEAGTDLNTGELFF.

This chain connects TRBV15 to TRBJ2-3; D perhaps matches TRBD2 (6 bases). Germline CDR1 LNHNV, CDR2 YYDKDF (reference sequence). Trimming left V 4 bases short and J 4 bases short, with 12 bases between. This CDR3 is 14 amino acids long. The CDR3 coding sequence is TGTGCCACCAGCAACACGGGAGTATCAGATACGCAGTATTTT. Translated: CATSNTGVSDTQYF.

This clonotype was detected a few times. The rearrangement links TRBV29-1 to TRBJ1-4; TRBD1 is a possible D gene (6 bases). V was shortened by 3 bases and J by 5 bases, with 13 bases between the two germline ends. This CDR3 is built from 14 residues. Per germline, CDR1 SQVTM and CDR2 ANQGSEA. Here the CDR3 reads CSVDSGGKNEKLFF. CDR3 in DNA: TGCAGCGTTGATTCTGGGGGCAAGAATGAAAAACTGTTTTTT.

This clonotype was seen only a few times. V is TRBV20-1 and J is TRBJ2-7; 7 bases fit TRBD1. The J segment lost 4 bases and the V segment lost 4 bases, leaving 7 bases of the junction unmatched. Per germline, CDR1 DFQATT and CDR2 SNEGSKA (reference sequence). The CDR3 loop spans 13 amino acids. The CDR3 DNA reads as TGCAGTGCTACATCACCGACAGGGTACGAGCAGTACTTC. Protein product: CSATSPTGYEQYF.

This clonotype has a handful of counts. The V call is TRBV20-1, the J call TRBJ2-5; 13 nucleotides line up with TRBD2. This CDR3 is 15 amino acids long. Germline CDR1 is DFQATT and CDR2 is SNEGSKA (reference sequence). The ends lost 3 bases at V and 1 base at J; junction bases unmatched: 2. CDR3 in amino acids: CSASGTSGIQETQYF. The CDR3 region has the DNA TGCAGTGCTAGCGGGACTAGCGGGATCCAAGAGACCCAGTACTTC.

The V call is TRBV10-3, the J call TRBJ1-2; D is unclear. The CDR3 runs to 12 residues. From germline, CDR1 is ENHRY and CDR2 SYGVKD. V lost 4 bases, J lost 6 bases, and 9 bases lay in between. This CDR3 is CAISVSGDGYTF. The CDR3 nucleotides are TGTGCCATCAGTGTTAGTGGTGATGGCTACACCTTC.

J is TRBJ2-5 and V is TRBV5-1; 12 bases are shared with TRBD2. CDR3 length: 16 amino acids. Germline-derived CDR1 and CDR2 are SGHRS and YFSETQ. Trimming cost V 2 bases and J 4 bases; bases outside gene matches: 6. CDR3 nucleotides: TGCGCCAGCAGCTTTCTAGCGGGGGGGCCGCGAGAGACCCAGTACTTC. Its translation: CASSFLAGGPRETQYF.